This is a list of T cell receptor beta chains from one sample in a study of shared clonotypes between healthy human individuals. Clones were read by immunoSEQ multiplex PCR, and TCRdb kept only the in-frame ones, dropping some. The table lists under 1,100,000 clones, about 84% of them singletons. Sequenced: memory CD4+ T cells from PBMCs. These receptors were obtained from a man younger than 35 in good health. Some clones in this sample may be carry-over from other donors' samples. Each CDR3 is given with its conserved first and last residue. The D gene is left open where the match is weak. The size entry is marked missing in some rows and otherwise reads once, few, many or a size class.

v_gene,j_gene,abundance,d_gene,CDR3nt,CDR3aa
TRBV29-1,TRBJ2-2,.,.,TGCAGCGTTGGTACCGGGGAGCTGTTTTTT,CSVGTGELFF
TRBV28,TRBJ2-7,.,.,TGTGCCAGCCGCCGTACCGGGGCCCCCTACGAGCAGTACTTC,CASRRTGAPYEQYF
TRBV19,TRBJ1-4,.,.,TGTGCCAGCCGTCACAGTGCAACTAATGAAAAACTGTTTTTT,CASRHSATNEKLFF
TRBV6-1,TRBJ2-5,few,.,TGTGCCAGCGGGGCCAGGCAAGAGACCCAGTACTTC,CASGARQETQYF
TRBV5-1,TRBJ2-1,.,TRBD2,TGCGCCAGCAGCTTGGCGGGACTAGCGGGAGTTGGGTTTGAGCAGTTCTTC,CASSLAGLAGVGFEQFF
TRBV19,TRBJ2-3,.,TRBD2,TGTGCCAGCGCAACCGGGACTACCACAGATACGCAGTATTTT,CASATGTTTDTQYF
TRBV2,TRBJ2-1,.,TRBD2,TGTGCCAGCAAGCGGGAGAACCGCCTAGGGGAGCAGTTCTTC,CASKRENRLGEQFF
TRBV5-1,TRBJ2-7,.,TRBD2,TGCGCCAGCAGCCCGGCCACTAGCGGGATTTCCTACGAGCAGTACTTC,CASSPATSGISYEQYF
TRBV28,TRBJ2-7,.,TRBD2,TGTGCCAGCAGACGGACAGCCGGGGGGGCCTACGAGCAGTACTTC,CASRRTAGGAYEQYF
TRBV6-1,TRBJ1-5,.,.,TGTGCCACCACTGTGGTGGCTTCCAATCAGCCCCAGCATTTT,CATTVVASNQPQHF
TRBV18,TRBJ2-2,.,.,TGTGCCAGTTGGGCCGGGACACGACACACCGGGGAGCTGTTTTTT,CASWAGTRHTGELFF
TRBV7-2,TRBJ1-5,once,TRBD1,TGTGCCAGCAGCACGCGACAGGGCAGCCAGCCCCAGCATTTT,CASSTRQGSQPQHF
TRBV27,TRBJ2-1,.,TRBD1,TGTGCCAGCAGTTTAGGCAGGGGGCTAAATGAGCAGTTCTTC,CASSLGRGLNEQFF
TRBV28,TRBJ2-7,.,TRBD2,TGTGCCAGCAGTCGCGGGACTAGCATGTCCGAGCAGTACTTC,CASSRGTSMSEQYF
TRBV2,TRBJ1-4,few,.,TGTGCCAGCAGTGAGGTACAAGAAAAACTGTTTTTT,CASSEVQEKLFF
TRBV28,TRBJ1-5,.,TRBD1,TGTGCCAGCAGCCCGGGACAGGGGGCGTTCCGCGGCCAGCCCCAGCATTTT,CASSPGQGAFRGQPQHF
TRBV7-2,TRBJ2-4,.,TRBD1,TGTGCCAGCAGCTTAGTGGGGACAGCAATAGGCAAAAACATTCAGTACTTC,CASSLVGTAIGKNIQYF
TRBV11-2,TRBJ2-1,few,TRBD2,TGTGCCAGCAGCCCCCGTAGCGGGAGGAGAAGGAGTGAGCAGTTCTTC,CASSPRSGRRRSEQFF
TRBV18,TRBJ2-3,.,TRBD2,TGTGCCAGCTCACCACGACTAGCGGGGACAGATACGCAGTATTTT,CASSPRLAGTDTQYF
TRBV2,TRBJ2-7,once,.,TGTGCCAGCAGAGCGGCCTCCTACGAGCAGTACTTC,CASRAASYEQYF
TRBV6-6,TRBJ2-7,.,.,TGTGCCAGCAGTTACTCCCCGGCGAAGTCCTACGAGCAGTACTTC,CASSYSPAKSYEQYF
TRBV30,TRBJ1-1,once,.,TGTGCCTGGAGTCTTGGGGCTGAAGCTTTCTTT,CAWSLGAEAFF
TRBV5-1,TRBJ2-2,.,.,TGCGCCAGCAGCTTGGTCCCGGGACTTGGGAACACCGGGGAGCTGTTTTTT,CASSLVPGLGNTGELFF
TRBV9,TRBJ2-2,.,TRBD1,TGTGCCAGCAGCGTTACCACAGGGGACACCGGGGAGCTGTTTTTT,CASSVTTGDTGELFF
TRBV14,TRBJ1-3,.,.,TGTGCCAGCAGCCAAGATCGTGGCAGCGAGCTAGCCTACTCTGGAAACACCATATATTTT,CASSQDRGSELAYSGNTIYF
TRBV7-2,TRBJ2-1,.,.,TGTGCCAGCAACCGATTTGAGGGGGAGCAGTTCTTC,CASNRFEGEQFF
TRBV10-3,TRBJ2-7,few,.,TGTGCCATCAGTGGGAACCATGGGTCCTACGAGCAGTACTTC,CAISGNHGSYEQYF
TRBV5-4,TRBJ2-4,.,.,TGTGCCAGCAGTTTGGGGGGACGCGGAGCCAAAAACATTCAGTACTTC,CASSLGGRGAKNIQYF
TRBV19,TRBJ1-2,.,TRBD1,TGTGCCAGTAGAGTGTTCGGGACAGGGGGCGCGAGTGGCTACACCTTC,CASRVFGTGGASGYTF
TRBV2,TRBJ2-3,.,.,TGTGCCAGCAGTGCAGGGGTCCTCAGCACAGATACGCAGTATTTT,CASSAGVLSTDTQYF
TRBV6-5,TRBJ2-7,.,.,TGTGCCAGCAGTTACTCGCCCATTGGGACCTACGAGCAGTACTTC,CASSYSPIGTYEQYF
TRBV7-2,TRBJ1-6,.,TRBD1,TGTGCCAGCAGCGTGGGACAGGGGAATAATTCACCCCTCCACTTT,CASSVGQGNNSPLHF
TRBV28,TRBJ2-7,.,.,TGTGCCAGCAGTTTATGGGGGACTGGATCCTACGAGCAGTACTTC,CASSLWGTGSYEQYF
TRBV6-6,TRBJ1-1,.,.,TGTGCCAGCAGAGAACGAAAAGAAGCTTTCTTT,CASRERKEAFF
TRBV7-9,TRBJ1-1,.,.,TGTGCCAGCAGCTGGACAGTGAACACTGAAGCTTTCTTT,CASSWTVNTEAFF
TRBV15,TRBJ2-1,.,TRBD1,TGTGCCACCAGCAGAGAAGTACCGGGACAGGGAAACAATGAGCAGTTCTTC,CATSREVPGQGNNEQFF
TRBV19,TRBJ2-3,.,.,TGTGCCAGTAGTACGCCCGGGACCTTCACAGATACGCAGTATTTT,CASSTPGTFTDTQYF
TRBV7-2,TRBJ2-3,.,TRBD2,TGTGCCAGCAGCTCGGGACTAGCGGGAGGCCCGCAGTATTTT,CASSSGLAGGPQYF
TRBV7-8,TRBJ2-2,.,.,TGTGCCAGCAGCGCCAGGGATAACACCGGGGAGCTGTTTTTT,CASSARDNTGELFF
TRBV5-1,TRBJ2-1,few,TRBD2,TGCGCCAGCAGCTTGGGCGGACTAGCGGGAGAACGGTTCTTC,CASSLGGLAGERFF
TRBV6-6,TRBJ1-5,once,.,TGTGCCAGCAGCCCCTACAGCCTCACCCAGCCCCAGCATTTT,CASSPYSLTQPQHF
TRBV12-5,TRBJ2-2,.,TRBD1,TGTGCTAGTGGTTTGGGGGACAGATACTTAAACACCGGGGAGCTGTTTTTT,CASGLGDRYLNTGELFF
TRBV7-3,TRBJ2-7,.,TRBD2,TGTGCCAGCAGCTTAGTAGCGGGAGTCGAGCAGTACTTC,CASSLVAGVEQYF
TRBV5-4,TRBJ2-3,.,TRBD2,TGTGCCAGCAGCTTGGCTGGGGCTAGCGGGTCCGTGGATACGCAGTATTTT,CASSLAGASGSVDTQYF
TRBV7-6,TRBJ1-1,.,.,TGTGCCAGCAGCTCATCGGGGGAGGGCAGGGGCACTGAAGCTTTCTTT,CASSSSGEGRGTEAFF